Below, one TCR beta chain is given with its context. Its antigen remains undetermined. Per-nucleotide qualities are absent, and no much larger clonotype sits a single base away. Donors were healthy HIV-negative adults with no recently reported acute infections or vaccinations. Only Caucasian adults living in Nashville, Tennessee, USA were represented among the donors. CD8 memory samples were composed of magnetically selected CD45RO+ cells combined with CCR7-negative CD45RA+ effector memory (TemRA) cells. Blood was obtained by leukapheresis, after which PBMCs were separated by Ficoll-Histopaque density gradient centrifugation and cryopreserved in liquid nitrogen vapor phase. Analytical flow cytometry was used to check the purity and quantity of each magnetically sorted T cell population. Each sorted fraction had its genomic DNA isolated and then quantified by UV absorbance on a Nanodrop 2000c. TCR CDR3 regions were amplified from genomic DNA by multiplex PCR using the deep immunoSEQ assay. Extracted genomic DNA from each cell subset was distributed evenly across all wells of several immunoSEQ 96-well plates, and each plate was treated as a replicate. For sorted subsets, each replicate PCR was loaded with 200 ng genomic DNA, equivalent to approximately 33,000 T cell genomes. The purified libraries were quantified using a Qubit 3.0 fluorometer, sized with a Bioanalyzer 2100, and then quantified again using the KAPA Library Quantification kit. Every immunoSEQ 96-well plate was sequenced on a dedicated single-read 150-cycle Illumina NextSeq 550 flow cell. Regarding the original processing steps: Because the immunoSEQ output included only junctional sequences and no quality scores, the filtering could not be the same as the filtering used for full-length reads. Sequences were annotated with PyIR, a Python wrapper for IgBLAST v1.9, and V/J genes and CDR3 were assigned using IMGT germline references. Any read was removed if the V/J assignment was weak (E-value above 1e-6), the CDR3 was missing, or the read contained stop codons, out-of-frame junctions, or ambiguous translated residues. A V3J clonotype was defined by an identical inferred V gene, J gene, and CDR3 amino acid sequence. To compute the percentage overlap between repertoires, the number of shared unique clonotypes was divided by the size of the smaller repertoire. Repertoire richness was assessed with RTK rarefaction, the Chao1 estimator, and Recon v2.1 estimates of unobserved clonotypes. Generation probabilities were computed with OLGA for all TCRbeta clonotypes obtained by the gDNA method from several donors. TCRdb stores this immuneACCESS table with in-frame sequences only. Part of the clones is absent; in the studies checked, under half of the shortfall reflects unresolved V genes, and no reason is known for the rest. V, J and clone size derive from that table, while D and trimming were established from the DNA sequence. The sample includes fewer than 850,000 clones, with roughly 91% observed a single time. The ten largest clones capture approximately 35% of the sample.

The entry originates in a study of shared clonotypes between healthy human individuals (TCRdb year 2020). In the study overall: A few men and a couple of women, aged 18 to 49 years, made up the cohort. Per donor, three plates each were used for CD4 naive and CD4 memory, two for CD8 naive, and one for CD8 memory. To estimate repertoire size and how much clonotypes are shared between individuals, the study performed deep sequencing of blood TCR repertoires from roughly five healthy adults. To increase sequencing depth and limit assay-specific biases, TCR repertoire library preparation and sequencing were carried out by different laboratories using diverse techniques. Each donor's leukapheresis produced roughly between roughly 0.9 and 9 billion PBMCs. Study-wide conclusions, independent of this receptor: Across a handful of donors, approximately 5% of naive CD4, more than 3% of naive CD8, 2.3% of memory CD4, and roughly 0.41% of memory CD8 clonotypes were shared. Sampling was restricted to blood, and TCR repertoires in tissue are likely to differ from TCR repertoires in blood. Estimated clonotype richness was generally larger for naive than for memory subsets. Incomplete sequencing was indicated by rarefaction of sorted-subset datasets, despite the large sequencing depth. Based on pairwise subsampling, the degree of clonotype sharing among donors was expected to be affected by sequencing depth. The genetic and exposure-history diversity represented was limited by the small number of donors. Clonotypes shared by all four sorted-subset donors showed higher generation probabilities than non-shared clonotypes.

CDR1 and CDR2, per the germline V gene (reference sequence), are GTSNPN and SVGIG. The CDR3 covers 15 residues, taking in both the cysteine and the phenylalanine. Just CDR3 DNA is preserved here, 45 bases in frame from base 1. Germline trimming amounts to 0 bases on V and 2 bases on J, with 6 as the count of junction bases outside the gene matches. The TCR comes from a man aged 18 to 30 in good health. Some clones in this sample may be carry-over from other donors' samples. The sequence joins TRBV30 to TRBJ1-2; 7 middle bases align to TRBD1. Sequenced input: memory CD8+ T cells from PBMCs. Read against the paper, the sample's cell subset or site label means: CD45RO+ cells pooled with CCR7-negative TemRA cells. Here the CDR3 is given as CAWSVRGRGNYGYTF. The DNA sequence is TGTGCCTGGAGTGTACGAGGCAGGGGGAACTATGGCTACACCTTC.